The T cell receptor (beta chain) under discussion was sequenced for a study of shared clonotypes between healthy human individuals. This CDR3 contains 15 residues. Looked up from germline, CDR1 is GTSNPN and CDR2 is SVGIG (reference sequence). V dropped 0 bases and J dropped 6; count of bases not matched to a gene: 6. Original handling: Junction-only sequences without quality scores were provided by ImmunoSEQ, so filtering was different. Measured with immunoSEQ multiplex PCR; TCRdb has only the in-frame clones, and not every one. D and trimming were read from the DNA, whereas the V and J calls and clone size are those reported in that table. The repertoire holds about 690,000 clones, with 90% as singletons. Donors were Caucasian adults residing in Nashville, Tennessee, USA.

Sequencing used memory CD8+ T cells from PBMCs. Documented subset: CD45RO+ cells pooled with CCR7-negative TemRA cells. The J gene is TRBJ2-1, the V gene TRBV30, with 9 nucleotides matching TRBD2. This TCR was recovered from a man aged 18 to 30 in good health. Some clones in this sample may be carry-over from other donors' samples. CDR3 protein: CAWSVGLAGPNEQFF. The CDR3 DNA sequence: TGTGCCTGGAGTGTAGGGCTAGCGGGGCCCAATGAGCAGTTCTTC.